The 13 T cell receptor beta chains in this list originate from one sample, sequenced in a study of blood T cell repertoires in COVID-19 (dated by TCRdb to 2018 to 2020). Library construction relied on the immunoSEQ multiplex PCR assay. TCRdb retrieved this table from immuneACCESS and kept in-frame rearrangements only. Not all clones are present; in checked studies, unresolved V genes account for under half, and no reason is known for the remainder. The sample yields over 20,000 clones; 88% were counted once. The biggest ten clones account for about a sixth of the sample. Material for sequencing was peripheral blood. The receptors originated from an older man with acute or convalescent COVID-19.

This clone turned up a few times. The rearrangement joins TRBV7-2 to TRBJ2-3, with D possibly being TRBD1 (6 bases). Trimming pared 1 base from V and 5 bases from J, leaving 10 bases between. CDR3 size: 14 residues. CDR1 SGHTA and CDR2 FQGNSA come from the germline V gene. This CDR3 reads CASSLGGGRDTQYF. In DNA form, the CDR3 reads TGTGCCAGCAGCTTAGGAGGGGGTCGAGATACGCAGTATTTT.

The rearrangement uses TRBV6-5 and TRBJ2-1; a possible D gene is TRBD1 (5 bases). V was pared by 5 bases and J by 6 bases, with 5 bases between. Per the germline V gene, CDR1 is MNHEY and CDR2 is SVGAGI. The CDR3 sequence is 11 residues long. CDR3: CASSQGNEQFF. The CDR3 DNA is TGTGCCAGCAGTCAGGGCAATGAGCAGTTCTTC.

The V and J genes are TRBV5-8 and TRBJ2-5; D possibly corresponds to TRBD2 (6 bases). Germline assignment: CDR1 SGHTS and CDR2 YDEGEE. Between the trimmed V and J ends, which lost 4 bases and 4 bases, there was a span of 11 bases. This CDR3 comprises 13 residues. The CDR3 DNA sequence: TGTGCCAGCAGCCTATGGGGAGGAGAGACCCAGTACTTC. This sequence encodes CASSLWGGETQYF.

V and J are TRBV11-2 and TRBJ1-6; the D is unclear. Per germline, CDR1 SGHAT and CDR2 FQNNGV. The CDR3 consists of 13 residues. With 5 bases removed from V and 4 bases from J, the gap between germline ends came to 6 bases. The CDR3 nucleotides are TGTGCCAGCAGCGTCTCTTATAATTCACCCCTCCACTTT. It codes for CASSVSYNSPLHF.

The genes are TRBV27 and TRBJ2-3; 12 nucleotides line up with TRBD2. V shed 5 bases and J 0 bases; nucleotides not matched to a gene: 3. Germline assignment: CDR1 MNHEY and CDR2 SMNVEV (reference sequence). The CDR3 contains 16 residues. The CDR3 bases are TGTGCCAGCAGTACACTAGCGGGAGGTAGCACAGATACGCAGTATTTT. Translated: CASSTLAGGSTDTQYF.

The rearrangement links TRBV27 to TRBJ2-3; 9 nucleotides align to TRBD2. Germline-derived CDR1 and CDR2 are MNHEY and SMNVEV (reference sequence). Unmatched junction bases numbered 18, after V lost 7 bases and J lost 4 bases. The CDR3 extends over 18 amino acids. CDR3 amino acids: CASTLLLSGRLDADTQYF. CDR3 coding DNA: TGTGCCAGCACCCTACTGCTCAGCGGGAGGTTGGACGCAGATACGCAGTATTTT.

Here the CDR3 reads CASSQAGGRASEQYF. The CDR3 DNA sequence: TGTGCCAGCAGCCAAGCCGGCGGGAGGGCCTCCGAGCAGTACTTC. The chain combines TRBV3-1 (or the pseudogene TRBV3-2) with TRBJ2-7, with TRBD2 identical over 9 bases. V dropped 1 base and J dropped 6; count of bases not matched to a gene: 7. The CDR3 spans 15 residues. From germline, CDR1 is LGHDT and CDR2 YNNKEL (reference sequence).

This clone occurred once. The chain combines TRBV11-2 with TRBJ2-5, with D possibly being TRBD2 (5 bases). The germline V and J ends were trimmed by 5 bases and 4 bases, with 17 bases remaining between them. The CDR3 covers 15 residues. The germline V gene encodes CDR1 SGHAT and CDR2 FQNNGV. CDR3: CASSLGGGWLETQYF. The CDR3 DNA is TGTGCCAGCAGCCTCGGTGGCGGGTGGTTAGAGACCCAGTACTTC.

This clone has just a few counts. The chain couples TRBV3-1 (or the pseudogene TRBV3-2) to TRBJ2-7; maybe TRBD1 (6 bases). CDR3 length: 15 amino acids. Germline V CDR1 and CDR2: LGHDT, YNNKEL (reference sequence). V lost 2 bases and J lost 0, with 11 bases in between. CDR3 nucleotide sequence: TGTGCCAGCAGCCAAAATCAGGGGCCCTCCTACGAGCAGTACTTC. Residues: CASSQNQGPSYEQYF.

This chain links TRBV3-1 (or the pseudogene TRBV3-2) with TRBJ2-5, with D unresolved. The CDR3 covers 12 residues. The V gene lost 3 bases and the J gene lost 3 bases, with 5 bases spanning the gap. From germline, CDR1 is LGHDT and CDR2 YNNKEL (reference sequence). The CDR3 here is CASSHLEETQYF. DNA for the CDR3: TGTGCCAGCAGCCACCTTGAAGAGACCCAGTACTTC.

This clone was seen more than once but under ten times. CDR3 region: CASSLQAGGPDTQYF. CDR3 DNA sequence: TGTGCCAGCAGCTTACAAGCGGGAGGGCCAGATACGCAGTATTTT. The rearrangement uses TRBV7-3 and TRBJ2-3; 10 bases map to TRBD2. There are 15 residues in the CDR3. V gave up 2 bases and J gave up 4 bases; unmatched junction bases: 3. The germline V gene encodes CDR1 SGHTA and CDR2 FQGTGA.

The CDR3 DNA is TGCAGCGCGGAAGGACAGGGATATGGGCAGTTCTTC. The encoded protein is CSAEGQGYGQFF. V usage is TRBV29-1 and J usage is TRBJ2-1; 8 bases line up with TRBD1. Germline-derived CDR1 and CDR2 are SQVTM and ANQGSEA. V dropped 7 bases and J dropped 12; count of bases not matched to a gene: 11. The CDR3 spans 12 residues.

V is TRBV2 and J is TRBJ1-1; D perhaps matches TRBD1 (5 bases). V was trimmed by 3 bases and J by 7 bases, leaving 9 bases between them. The CDR3 totals 12 residues. In germline, CDR1 is SNHLY, CDR2 FYNNEI. The CDR3 is CASSDVRDEAFF. CDR3 DNA sequence: TGTGCCAGCAGTGATGTCAGGGATGAAGCTTTCTTT. Using reference TRBV2 and TRBJ1-1 for the parts outside the CDR3, the full variable domain is EPEVTQTPSHQVTQMGQEVILRCVPISNHLYFYWYRQILGQKVEFLVSFYNNEISEKSEIFDDQFSVERPDGSNFTLKIRSTKLEDSAMYFCASSDVRDEAFFGQGTRLTVV.